The 14 T cell receptor beta chains in this list originate from one sample, sequenced in a study of control samples from healthy donors and cancer patients. Profiled with immunoSEQ multiplex PCR; TCRdb holds only in-frame clones, not every one. The data contain 100,000 to 150,000 clones, about 95% of them singletons. The sequenced sample consisted of blood. Receptor source: a man aged 30 to 45 in good health.

The chain recombines TRBV10-3 with TRBJ1-6; 7 nucleotides align to TRBD1. The germline CDR1 and CDR2 sequences are ENHRY and SYGVKD. The CDR3 totals 18 residues. J gave up 3 bases and V 0 bases, and 8 bases lay outside the gene matches. CDR3 protein: CAISESSDRAFYNSPLHF. The CDR3 coding sequence is TGTGCCATCAGTGAGTCCTCCGACAGGGCCTTCTATAATTCACCCCTCCACTTT.

This clone was observed once. The chain links TRBV6-5 to TRBJ2-7; D may be TRBD1 (6 bases). V was trimmed by 5 bases and J by 3 bases, leaving 14 bases between them. The CDR3 is 14 amino acids. Germline V lookup: CDR1 MNHEY, CDR2 SVGAGI. The chain's CDR3 is CASSLMDSLYEQYF. The CDR3 bases are TGTGCCAGCAGTCTGATGGACAGCCTCTACGAGCAGTACTTC.

V usage is TRBV5-1 and J usage is TRBJ2-3, with 7 bases lining up with TRBD1. CDR1 and CDR2 from the germline V gene are SGHRS and YFSETQ. There are 15 residues in the CDR3. V trimming: 4 bases; J trimming: 2 bases; junction bases outside the gene matches: 7. The CDR3 loop reads CASSLLTGNTDTQYF. The CDR3 bases are TGCGCCAGCAGCCTCTTGACAGGGAACACAGATACGCAGTATTTT.

The rearrangement uses TRBV9 and TRBJ2-7, with 7 bases fitting TRBD1. CDR3 length equals 14 residues. Trimming removed 4 bases from V and 1 base from J; junction bases left unmatched: 5. Germline V lookup: CDR1 SGDLS, CDR2 YYNGEE. The CDR3 region has the DNA TGTGCCAGCAGCCCGCGGACAGGATCCTACGAGCAGTACTTC. It translates to CASSPRTGSYEQYF.

The V call is TRBV5-4, the J call TRBJ1-1; 9 bases match TRBD1. The V and J ends lost 4 bases and 3 bases, in that order; junction bases with no gene match: 4. The CDR3 has 14 amino acids. Germline CDR1 SGHNT, CDR2 YYREEE (reference sequence). DNA of the CDR3: TGTGCCAGCAGCCGTCGACAGGGGGACACTGAAGCTTTCTTT. It codes for CASSRRQGDTEAFF.

CDR3 region: CASSPDRLNNEQFF. DNA for the CDR3: TGTGCCAGCTCACCGGACAGGTTGAACAATGAGCAGTTCTTC. The chain combines TRBV18 with TRBJ2-1, with 7 bases aligning to TRBD1. The CDR3 loop spans 14 amino acids. The germline CDR1 and CDR2 sequences are KGHSH and LQKENI. Germline trimming cut 3 bases from V and 5 bases from J; bases unmatched to any gene: 4.

The CDR3 region is CSVEGWDRGQNEQFF. In DNA, the CDR3 is TGCAGCGTTGAAGGGTGGGACAGGGGGCAGAATGAGCAGTTCTTC. This rearrangement joins TRBV29-1 to TRBJ2-1; 12 nucleotides match TRBD1. The CDR3 is 15 residues long. V trimming: 1 base; J trimming: 7 bases; junction bases outside the gene matches: 5. Germline V gene sequence: CDR1 SQVTM, CDR2 ANQGSEA.

J is TRBJ2-1 and V is TRBV4-1; D is undetermined. In germline, CDR1 is MGHRA, CDR2 YSYEKL. The CDR3 is 13 residues long. V lost 1 base and J 8 bases, leaving 9 bases between the germline ends. The CDR3 reads CASSQVWGDEQFF. In DNA, the CDR3 is TGCGCCAGCAGCCAAGTTTGGGGTGATGAGCAGTTCTTC.

This chain uses TRBV2 with TRBJ2-7, with unresolved D. The CDR3 contains 14 residues. Trimming took 1 base from V and 0 from J, leaving 7 bases between them. Germline V lookup: CDR1 SNHLY, CDR2 FYNNEI. CDR3: CASSEGRSSYEQYF. Here the CDR3 DNA reads TGTGCCAGCAGTGAAGGCCGGAGCTCCTACGAGCAGTACTTC.

The chain carries TRBV18 and TRBJ2-7; 11 bases align to TRBD1. V shed 2 bases and J 3 bases; nucleotides not matched to a gene: 0. The CDR3 has 14 amino acids. CDR1 is KGHSH, CDR2 LQKENI, per germline. CDR3 region: CASSPGTGGYEQYF. In nucleotides, the CDR3 is TGTGCCAGCTCACCAGGGACAGGGGGCTACGAGCAGTACTTC.

The J gene is TRBJ2-3, the V gene TRBV7-2; no clear D. In germline, CDR1 is SGHTA, CDR2 FQGNSA. V was cut by 2 bases and J by 4 bases, with 16 bases left in between. The CDR3 sequence is 16 residues long. Here the CDR3 reads CASSLLWHSSPDTQYF. CDR3 nucleotides: TGTGCCAGCAGCTTACTGTGGCACAGTAGCCCAGATACGCAGTATTTT.

In DNA, the CDR3 is TGTGCCAGCAGCCCAGCCCAGGGCTCCGTCCCCCGCTACGAGCAGTACTTC. This gives the protein CASSPAQGSVPRYEQYF. This chain connects TRBV11-2 to TRBJ2-7; a possible D gene is TRBD1 (5 bases). There are 17 residues in the CDR3. V gave up 5 bases and J gave up 3 bases, with 23 bases separating them. CDR1 SGHAT and CDR2 FQNNGV come from the germline V gene.

This sequence joins TRBV6-5 and TRBJ2-5; TRBD1 matches at 7 bases. Looked up from germline, CDR1 is MNHEY and CDR2 is SVGAGI. The CDR3 has 15 residues. V shed 0 bases, J shed 5 bases, and the junction held 6 bases outside the gene matches. CDR3 sequence: CASSYSTGAEETQYF. DNA for the CDR3: TGTGCCAGCAGTTACTCAACAGGGGCAGAGGAGACCCAGTACTTC.

The chain recombines TRBV6-5 with TRBJ2-3, with D unclear. Germline lookup yields CDR1 MNHEY and CDR2 SVGAGI. Trimming took 8 bases from V and 6 from J, leaving 15 bases between them. The CDR3 has 13 residues. The CDR3 spells CASGSSRTDTQYF. CDR3 DNA sequence: TGTGCCAGCGGATCTTCTAGAACCGATACGCAGTATTTT.